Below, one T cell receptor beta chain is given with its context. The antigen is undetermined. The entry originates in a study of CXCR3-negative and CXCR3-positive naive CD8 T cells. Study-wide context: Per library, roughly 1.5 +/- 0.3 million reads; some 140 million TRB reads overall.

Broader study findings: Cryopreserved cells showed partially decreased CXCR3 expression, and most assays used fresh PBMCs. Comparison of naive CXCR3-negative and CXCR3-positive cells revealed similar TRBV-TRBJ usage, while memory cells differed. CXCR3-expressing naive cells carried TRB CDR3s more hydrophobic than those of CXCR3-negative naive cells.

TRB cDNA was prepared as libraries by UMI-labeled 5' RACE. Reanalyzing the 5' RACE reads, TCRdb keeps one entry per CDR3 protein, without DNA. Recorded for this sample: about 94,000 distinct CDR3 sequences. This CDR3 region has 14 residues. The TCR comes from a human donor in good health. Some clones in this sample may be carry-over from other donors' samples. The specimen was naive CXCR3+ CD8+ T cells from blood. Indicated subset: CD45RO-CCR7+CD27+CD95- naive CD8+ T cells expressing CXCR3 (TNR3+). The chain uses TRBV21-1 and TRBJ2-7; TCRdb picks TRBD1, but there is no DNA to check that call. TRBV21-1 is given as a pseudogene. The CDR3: CASSSTGQDYEQYF.